These 18 T cell receptor beta chains were sequenced from one sample in a study of PD-L1 blockade in urothelial cancer (dated by TCRdb to about 2017). Library preparation used the immunoSEQ multiplex PCR assay. TCRdb carries this immuneACCESS record with in-frame sequences only. Its versions omit some clonotypes, under half of them owing to an unresolved V gene in the studies checked, with the rest unexplained. The sample data list 70,000 or so clones, and approximately 81% of these were observed just once. Less than 5.5% of the sample is in the top ten clones. This specimen consisted of PBMCs, obtained around atezolizumab (anti-PD-L1) treatment. Every receptor here comes from a man in his sixties or seventies with urothelial cancer.

This clone showed up many times. The V call is TRBV5-1, the J call TRBJ1-2; D is possibly TRBD1 (5 bases). The CDR3 runs 14 residues. Trimming left V 3 bases short and J 0 bases short, with 9 bases between. CDR1 is SGHRS and CDR2 is YFSETQ in the germline V gene. This chain's CDR3 is CASSSDIANYGYTF. The CDR3 nucleotides read TGCGCCAGCAGCTCGGACATAGCTAACTATGGCTACACCTTC.

The rearrangement links TRBV10-3 to TRBJ1-1; the match to TRBD1 covers 9 bases. V lost 0 bases to trimming and J lost 4 bases; unmatched junction nucleotides: 6. The CDR3 runs 16 residues. Germline CDR1 is ENHRY and CDR2 is SYGVKD. This CDR3 is CAISESTGGGFTEAFF. CDR3 coding DNA: TGTGCCATCAGTGAGTCGACAGGGGGGGGGTTCACTGAAGCTTTCTTT.

This chain uses TRBV7-3 with TRBJ2-1, with unresolved D. V lost 5 bases and J 4 bases, leaving 15 bases between the germline ends. This CDR3 contains 15 residues. Germline V CDR1 and CDR2: SGHTA, FQGTGA. CDR3 in DNA: TGTGCCAGCAGCCCAACCCGACAACCTTACAATGAGCAGTTCTTC. It specifies CASSPTRQPYNEQFF.

This chain uses TRBV25-1 with TRBJ2-1; 15 nucleotides agree with TRBD2. This CDR3 contains 17 residues. Per germline, CDR1 MGHDK and CDR2 SYGVNS. Losses at the gene ends were 6 bases for V and 8 bases for J; bases not matched to a gene: 11. CDR3: CASRGGLAGGSRDEQFF. The CDR3 DNA is TGTGCCAGCAGGGGGGGACTAGCGGGAGGTTCCAGGGATGAGCAGTTCTTC.

The CDR3 is CASSFGQGKGNTEAFF. The CDR3, as DNA: TGCGCCAGCAGCTTCGGACAGGGAAAGGGGAACACTGAAGCTTTCTTT. V usage is TRBV5-1 and J usage is TRBJ1-1, with 8 positions matching TRBD1. Germline CDR1 reads SGHRS; CDR2 reads YFSETQ. J was trimmed by 1 base and V by 2 bases; bases with no gene match: 7. This CDR3 spans 16 amino acids.

This clone appeared a single time. The chain combines TRBV5-8 with TRBJ1-4; unclear D gene. V lost 4 bases, J lost 3 bases, and 13 bases lay in between. The CDR3 covers 15 residues. The V gene's germline CDR1 is SGHTS and CDR2 YDEGEE. CDR3: CASSGSGPANEKLFF. CDR3 nucleotides: TGTGCCAGCAGCGGGTCAGGCCCAGCTAATGAAAAACTGTTTTTT.

J is TRBJ1-1 and V is TRBV7-2; 10 bases are a match to TRBD1. Germline CDR1 reads SGHTA; CDR2 reads FQGNSA. The CDR3 contains 15 residues. Trimming cost V 5 bases and J 1 base; bases outside gene matches: 4. The CDR3 protein is CASSTWTGGNTEAFF. As DNA, the CDR3 is TGTGCCAGCAGCACGTGGACAGGGGGGAACACTGAAGCTTTCTTT.

This clone is a singleton in its sample. CDR3 sequence: CASSSWTGGRTEAFF. CDR3 DNA sequence: TGTGCCAGCAGTTCTTGGACAGGGGGCCGCACTGAAGCTTTCTTT. The chain recombines TRBV28 with TRBJ1-1; 11 nucleotides align to TRBD1. V lost 4 bases and J lost 4; bases outside the gene matches: 5. CDR1 is MDHEN and CDR2 is SYDVKM in the germline V gene. There are 15 residues in the CDR3.

The chain carries TRBV5-1 and TRBJ2-5; TRBD2 is a possible D gene (5 bases). The CDR3 is 14 residues long. V lost 3 bases and J 5 bases, leaving 14 bases between the germline ends. Germline-derived CDR1 and CDR2 are SGHRS and YFSETQ. The CDR3, as DNA: TGCGCCAGCAGCTCGGGTGGGCCGGGGGAGACCCAGTACTTC. Residues: CASSSGGPGETQYF.

J is TRBJ2-3 and V is TRBV7-6; D may be TRBD1 (5 bases). Germline lookup yields CDR1 SGHVS and CDR2 FNYEAQ. Between the trimmed V and J ends, which lost 1 base and 2 bases, there was a span of 13 bases. CDR3 length: 16 residues. The CDR3 DNA sequence: TGTGCCAGCAGCTTAGGTCTAGGGGATCCCACAGATACGCAGTATTTT. It encodes CASSLGLGDPTDTQYF.

Regarding this clone: Relative to the germline gene, one junction end is altered; a read error may explain this. This chain joins TRBV6-5 and TRBJ1-5, with TRBD1 matching over 7 bases. Germline loops: CDR1 MNHEY, CDR2 SVGAGI. The CDR3 extends over 13 amino acids. This chain's CDR3 is CASRGTDKWDHVF. Here the CDR3 DNA reads TGTGCCAGCAGGGGGACAGATAAATGGGATCACGTATTT.

The CDR3 protein is CASSRGRNPYYGYTF. CDR3 DNA: TGTGCCAGCAGTCGCGGCAGAAATCCCTACTATGGCTACACCTTC. This chain uses TRBV28 with TRBJ1-2; D gene ambiguous. Trimming cost V 5 bases and J 3 bases, with 16 bases left between them. Germline V CDR1 and CDR2: MDHEN, SYDVKM. The CDR3 runs to 15 residues.

The genes are TRBV5-6 and TRBJ2-1, with D uncertain. The germline gives CDR1 SGHDT, CDR2 YYEEEE. V was pared by 1 base and J by 3 bases, with 8 bases between. CDR3 length: 14 residues. CDR3 protein: CASSLSGRYNEQFF. CDR3 coding DNA: TGTGCCAGCAGCTTGTCAGGCCGCTACAATGAGCAGTTCTTC.

This clone has only one observation. V is TRBV6-5 and J is TRBJ2-7; tentative D call: TRBD1 (6 bases). Germline V gene sequence: CDR1 MNHEY, CDR2 SVGAGI. This CDR3 has 14 amino acids. Deletions cut 5 bases from V and 3 bases from J, with 14 bases between. The CDR3: CASSDLDRGYEQYF. CDR3 in DNA: TGTGCCAGCAGTGACTTGGACAGAGGCTACGAGCAGTACTTC.

This rearrangement joins TRBV7-6 to TRBJ2-5; D ambiguous. CDR1 SGHVS and CDR2 FNYEAQ come from the germline V gene. The CDR3 is made up of 14 amino acids. Trimming shortened V by 3 bases and J by 1 base, and 9 bases separated the two germline ends. CDR3 protein: CASSLGQIQETQYF. The CDR3 DNA sequence: TGTGCCAGCAGCTTGGGCCAGATCCAAGAGACCCAGTACTTC.

The V gene is TRBV4-1, the J gene TRBJ2-1; TRBD2 is a possible D gene (5 bases). The CDR3 contains 14 residues. The germline V gene has CDR1 MGHRA and CDR2 YSYEKL. The V end was cut by 3 bases, the J end by 0 bases, with 6 bases between. CDR3 coding DNA: TGCGCCAGCAGCCAGGGGAGCTCCTACAATGAGCAGTTCTTC. Encoded protein: CASSQGSSYNEQFF.

This clone was seen a handful of times. The gene calls are TRBV10-3 and TRBJ2-2; possible D gene TRBD2, 6 bases. Trimming took 0 bases from V and 5 from J, leaving 19 bases between them. CDR1 and CDR2 from the germline V gene are ENHRY and SYGVKD. The CDR3 loop spans 18 amino acids. This CDR3 reads CAISESAVYGGRTGELFF. The CDR3 DNA is TGTGCCATCAGTGAGTCGGCTGTGTACGGGGGAAGGACCGGGGAGCTGTTTTTT.

The CDR3 coding sequence is TGTGCCAGCAGCTCCCGACAGGTCGCCCGTATAGGCGGGGAGCTGTTTTTT. Translated: CASSSRQVARIGGELFF. The chain carries TRBV5-6 and TRBJ2-2, with a possible D match to TRBD1 (6 bases). The CDR3 sequence is 17 residues long. In germline, CDR1 is SGHDT, CDR2 YYEEEE. V was shortened by 3 bases and J by 7 bases, with 22 bases between the two germline ends. Together with reference TRBV5-6 and TRBJ2-2, the CDR3 gives the full variable domain: DAGVTQSPTHLIKTRGQQVTLRCSPKSGHDTVSWYQQALGQGPQFIFQYYEEEERQRGNFPDRFSGHQFPNYSSELNVNALLLGDSALYLCASSSRQVARIGGELFFGEGSRLTVL.